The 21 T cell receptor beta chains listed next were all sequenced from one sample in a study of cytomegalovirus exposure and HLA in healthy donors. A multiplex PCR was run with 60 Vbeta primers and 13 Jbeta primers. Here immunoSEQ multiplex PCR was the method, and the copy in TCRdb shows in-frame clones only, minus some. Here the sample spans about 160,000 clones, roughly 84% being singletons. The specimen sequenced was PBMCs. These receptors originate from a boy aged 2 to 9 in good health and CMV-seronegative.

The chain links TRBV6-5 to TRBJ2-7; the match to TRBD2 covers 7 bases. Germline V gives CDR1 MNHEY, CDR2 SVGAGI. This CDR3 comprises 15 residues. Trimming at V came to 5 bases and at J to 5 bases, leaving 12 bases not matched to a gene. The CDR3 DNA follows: TGTGCCAGCAGTCCTCGGGGAGGGAGGGTACACGAGCAGTACTTC. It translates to CASSPRGGRVHEQYF.

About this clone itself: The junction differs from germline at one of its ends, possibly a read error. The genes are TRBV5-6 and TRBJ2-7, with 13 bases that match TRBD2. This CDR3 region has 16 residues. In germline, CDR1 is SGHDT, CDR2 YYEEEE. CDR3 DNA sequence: TGTGCCAGCAGCCGCGCCGGGACTAGCGGGATATACGCGCAGTACTTC. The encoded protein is CASSRAGTSGIYAQYF.

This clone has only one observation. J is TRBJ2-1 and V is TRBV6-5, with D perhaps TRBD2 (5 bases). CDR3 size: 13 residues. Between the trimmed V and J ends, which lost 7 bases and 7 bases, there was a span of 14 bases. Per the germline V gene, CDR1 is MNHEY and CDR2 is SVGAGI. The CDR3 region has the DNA TGTGCCAGCACCCCGGGGTCCGTGAATGAGCAGTTCTTC. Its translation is CASTPGSVNEQFF.

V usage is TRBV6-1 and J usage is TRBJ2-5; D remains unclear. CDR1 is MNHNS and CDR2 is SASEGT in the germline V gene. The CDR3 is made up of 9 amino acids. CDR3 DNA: TGTGCAATCGGGGAGACCCAGTACTTC. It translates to CAIGETQYF.

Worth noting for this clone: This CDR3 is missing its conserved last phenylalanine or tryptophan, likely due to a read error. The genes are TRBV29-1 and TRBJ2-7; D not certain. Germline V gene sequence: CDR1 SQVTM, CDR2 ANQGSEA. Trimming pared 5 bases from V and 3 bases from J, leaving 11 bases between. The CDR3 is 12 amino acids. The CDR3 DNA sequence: TGCAGCGTTTCCTCCAGTAGCTACGAGCAGTACCTC. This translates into CSVSSSSYEQYL.

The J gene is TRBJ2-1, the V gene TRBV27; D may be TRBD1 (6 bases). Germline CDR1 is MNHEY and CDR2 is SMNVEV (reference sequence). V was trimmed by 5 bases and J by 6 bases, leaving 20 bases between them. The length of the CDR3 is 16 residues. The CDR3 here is CASSPQGKGHGNEQFF. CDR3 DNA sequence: TGTGCCAGCAGTCCACAGGGAAAGGGGCATGGCAATGAGCAGTTCTTC.

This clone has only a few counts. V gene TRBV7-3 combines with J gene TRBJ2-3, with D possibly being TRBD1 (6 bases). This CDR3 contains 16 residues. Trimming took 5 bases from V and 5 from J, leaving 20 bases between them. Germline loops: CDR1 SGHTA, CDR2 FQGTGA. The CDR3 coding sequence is TGTGCCAGCAGCCCAAATCATCAGGGGTTCGGAGATACGCAGTATTTT. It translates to CASSPNHQGFGDTQYF.

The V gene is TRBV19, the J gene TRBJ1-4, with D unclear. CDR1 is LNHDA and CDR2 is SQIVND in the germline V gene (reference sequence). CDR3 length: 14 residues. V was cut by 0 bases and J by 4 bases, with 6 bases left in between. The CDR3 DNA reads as TGTGCCAGTAGTATAGACAGGAATAATGAAAAACTGTTTTTT. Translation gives CASSIDRNNEKLFF.

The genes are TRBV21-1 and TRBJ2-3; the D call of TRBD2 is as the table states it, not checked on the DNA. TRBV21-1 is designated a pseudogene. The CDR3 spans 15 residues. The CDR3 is CASSKVKRGTDTQYF. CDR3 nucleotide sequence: TGTGCCAGCAGCAAAGTGAAGCGGGGCACAGATACGCAGTATTTT.

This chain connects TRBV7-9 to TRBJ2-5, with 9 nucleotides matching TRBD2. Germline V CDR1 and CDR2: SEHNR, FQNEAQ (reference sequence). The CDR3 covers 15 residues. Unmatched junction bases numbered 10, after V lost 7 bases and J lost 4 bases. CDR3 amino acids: CASTGTSRPPETQYF. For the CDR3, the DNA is TGTGCCAGCACTGGGACTAGCCGCCCCCCAGAGACCCAGTACTTC.

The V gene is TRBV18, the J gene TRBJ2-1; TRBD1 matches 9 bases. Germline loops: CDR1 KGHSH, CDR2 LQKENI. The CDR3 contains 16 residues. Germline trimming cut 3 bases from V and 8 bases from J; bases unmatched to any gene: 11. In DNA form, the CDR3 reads TGTGCCAGCTCACCTAGAACCGGGACAGGGTCGTATGAGCAGTTCTTC. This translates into CASSPRTGTGSYEQFF.

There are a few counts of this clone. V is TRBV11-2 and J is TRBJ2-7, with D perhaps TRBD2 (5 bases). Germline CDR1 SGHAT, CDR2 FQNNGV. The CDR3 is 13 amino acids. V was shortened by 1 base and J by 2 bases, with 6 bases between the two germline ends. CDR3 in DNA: TGTGCCAGCAGCTTAGCAGCGGCCTACGAGCAGTACTTC. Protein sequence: CASSLAAAYEQYF.

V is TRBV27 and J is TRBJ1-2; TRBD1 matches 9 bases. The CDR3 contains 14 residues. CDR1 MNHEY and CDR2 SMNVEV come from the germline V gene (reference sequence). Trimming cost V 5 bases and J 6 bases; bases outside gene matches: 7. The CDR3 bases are TGTGCCAGCAGTCCGCGGACAGGGGATCATGGCTACACCTTC. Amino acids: CASSPRTGDHGYTF.

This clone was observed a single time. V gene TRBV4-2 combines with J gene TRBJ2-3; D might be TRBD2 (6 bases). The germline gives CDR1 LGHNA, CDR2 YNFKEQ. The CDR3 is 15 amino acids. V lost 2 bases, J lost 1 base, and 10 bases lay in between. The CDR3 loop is CASSQLGRGTDTQYF. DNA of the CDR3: TGTGCCAGCAGCCAACTCGGGAGAGGCACAGATACGCAGTATTTT.

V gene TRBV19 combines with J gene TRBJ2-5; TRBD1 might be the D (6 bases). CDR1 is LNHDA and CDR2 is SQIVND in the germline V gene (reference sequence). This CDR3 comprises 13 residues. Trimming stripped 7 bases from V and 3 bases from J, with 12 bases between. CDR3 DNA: TGTGCCAGTAATGGGGGCCATGAAGAGACCCAGTACTTC. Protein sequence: CASNGGHEETQYF. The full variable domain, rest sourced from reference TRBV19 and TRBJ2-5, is DGGITQSPKYLFRKEGQNVTLSCEQNLNHDAMYWYRQDPGQGLRLIYYSQIVNDFQKGDIAEGYSVSREKKESFPLTVTSAQKNPTAFYLCASNGGHEETQYFGPGTRLLVL.

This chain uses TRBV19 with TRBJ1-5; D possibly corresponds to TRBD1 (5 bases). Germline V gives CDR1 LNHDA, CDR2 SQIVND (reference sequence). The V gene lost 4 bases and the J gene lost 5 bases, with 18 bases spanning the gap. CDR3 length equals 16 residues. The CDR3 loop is CASSTGGGRLDQPQHF. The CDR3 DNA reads TGTGCCAGTAGTACCGGGGGAGGGAGGTTAGATCAGCCCCAGCATTTT.

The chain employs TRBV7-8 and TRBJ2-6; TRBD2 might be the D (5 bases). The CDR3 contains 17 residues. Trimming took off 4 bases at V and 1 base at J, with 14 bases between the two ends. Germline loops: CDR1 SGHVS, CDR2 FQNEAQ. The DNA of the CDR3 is TGTGCCAGCAGCTCTCGGACTCCTATGTCTGGGGCCAACGTCCTGACTTTC. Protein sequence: CASSSRTPMSGANVLTF.

As DNA, the CDR3 is TGTGCCAGCAGCTTACGGTGGGCCACGAACACCGGGGAGCTGTTTTTT. The encoded protein is CASSLRWATNTGELFF. The V call is TRBV7-3, the J call TRBJ2-2; D remains ambiguous. The ends were cut back, 2 bases at V and 0 bases at J, with 10 bases in the middle. This CDR3 is 16 amino acids long. From germline, CDR1 is SGHTA and CDR2 FQGTGA.

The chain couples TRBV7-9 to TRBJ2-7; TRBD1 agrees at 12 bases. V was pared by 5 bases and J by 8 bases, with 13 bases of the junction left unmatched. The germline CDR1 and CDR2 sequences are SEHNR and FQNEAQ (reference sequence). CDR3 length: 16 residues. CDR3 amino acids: CASSARDRGLPDKQYF. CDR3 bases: TGTGCCAGCAGCGCCCGGGACAGGGGGCTACCCGATAAGCAGTACTTC.

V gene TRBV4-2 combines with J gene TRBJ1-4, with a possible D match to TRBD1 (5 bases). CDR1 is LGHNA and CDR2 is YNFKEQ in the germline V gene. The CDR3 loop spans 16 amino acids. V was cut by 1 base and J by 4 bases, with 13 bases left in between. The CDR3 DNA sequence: TGTGCCAGCAGCCAAGCTCCGGAGGGACTTAATGAAAAACTGTTTTTT. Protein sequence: CASSQAPEGLNEKLFF.

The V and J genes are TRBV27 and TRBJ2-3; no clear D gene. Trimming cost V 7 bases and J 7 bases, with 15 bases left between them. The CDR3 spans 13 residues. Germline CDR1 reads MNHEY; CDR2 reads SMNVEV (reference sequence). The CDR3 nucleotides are TGTGCCAGCAAGGCCAGAGCGCCGAATACGCAGTATTTT. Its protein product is CASKARAPNTQYF.